The rows below give T cell receptor beta chains drawn from one sample of a study of blood T cell repertoires in COVID-19. Profiled with immunoSEQ multiplex PCR; TCRdb holds only in-frame clones, not every one. The sample consists of some 180,000 clones, about nine tenths of them appearing once. The sample was peripheral blood. These receptors were obtained from a man in his forties or fifties with acute or convalescent COVID-19. The CDR3 runs from the conserved cysteine through the conserved F or W. D genes are given only for firm matches. Clone size is stated in some rows and not others, as once, few, many or a class when expanded.

j_call clone_size d_call v_call cdr3_aa cdr3_nt
TRBJ2-7 NA NA TRBV9 CASSVAQDSFSEQYF TGTGCCAGCAGCGTAGCTCAAGACAGTTTTAGCGAGCAGTACTTC
TRBJ2-3 NA TRBD2 TRBV3-1/TRBV3-2 CASSQERLADSTDTQYF TGTGCCAGCAGCCAAGAAAGGCTAGCGGATAGCACAGATACGCAGTATTTT
TRBJ2-5 NA TRBD2 TRBV10-2 CASRYRLAGLTETQYF TGCGCCAGCCGGTATCGACTAGCGGGGTTGACAGAGACCCAGTACTTC
TRBJ2-3 NA NA TRBV5-4 CASSLGSGVITDTQYF TGTGCCAGCAGCTTGGGGTCGGGGGTTATCACAGATACGCAGTATTTT
TRBJ2-1 NA NA TRBV5-1 CASSPGGAVIFQQFF TGCGCCAGCAGCCCCGGAGGGGCAGTAATCTTTCAGCAGTTCTTC
TRBJ1-3 NA NA TRBV5-1 CASSSGQLLSGNTIYF TGCGCCAGCAGCTCCGGACAGTTGCTCTCTGGAAACACCATATATTTT
TRBJ1-2 NA NA TRBV2 CASSGSGYGYGYTF TGTGCCAGCAGTGGGTCAGGGTACGGCTATGGCTACACCTTC
TRBJ1-2 NA NA TRBV30 CAWKKTGSYGYTF TGTGCCTGGAAAAAGACAGGTAGCTATGGCTACACCTTC
TRBJ1-2 NA NA TRBV5-5 CASSLAVGQASNYGYTF TGTGCCAGCAGCTTGGCCGTAGGGCAGGCTAGCAACTATGGCTACACCTTC
TRBJ2-7 few TRBD1 TRBV29-1 CSVTRQGFYEQYF TGCAGCGTGACGCGACAGGGGTTCTACGAGCAGTACTTC
TRBJ2-7 NA NA TRBV12-3/TRBV12-4 CASSFREGYEQYF TGTGCCAGCAGTTTTAGAGAGGGCTACGAGCAGTACTTC
TRBJ2-7 NA TRBD2 TRBV30 CAWSVLTSGGAEQYF TGTGCCTGGAGTGTACTAACTAGCGGGGGGGCCGAGCAGTACTTC
TRBJ2-1 NA TRBD1 TRBV12-5 CASGLTVQGARNEQFF TGTGCTAGTGGTTTGACCGTACAGGGGGCGCGGAATGAGCAGTTCTTC
TRBJ1-5 NA NA TRBV21-1 CASSKGAGVSNQPQHF TGTGCCAGCAGCAAAGGGGCAGGGGTTAGCAATCAGCCCCAGCATTTT
TRBJ1-1 NA NA TRBV18 CASSRDNPNTEAFF TGTGCCAGCTCCCGCGACAACCCCAACACTGAAGCTTTCTTT
TRBJ1-2 NA NA TRBV10-2 CASSPRGRANYGYTF TGCGCCAGCAGTCCCAGGGGAAGGGCTAACTATGGCTACACCTTC
TRBJ1-3 NA NA TRBV19 CASSIDEVSGNTIYF TGTGCCAGTAGTATTGACGAGGTCTCTGGAAACACCATATATTTT
TRBJ1-5 NA NA TRBV2 CASSEGKGGQPQHF TGTGCCAGCAGTGAAGGGAAAGGGGGTCAGCCCCAGCATTTT
TRBJ2-7 NA TRBD1 TRBV6-6 CASSYSLGQIYEQYF TGTGCCAGCAGTTATTCTCTGGGACAGATCTACGAGCAGTACTTC
TRBJ2-3 NA TRBD1 TRBV19 CASSTAGQGDTDTQYF TGTGCCAGTAGTACCGCGGGACAGGGGGATACAGATACGCAGTATTTT
TRBJ2-2 NA NA TRBV6-1 CASSEQMNTGELFF TGTGCCAGCAGTGAACAGATGAACACCGGGGAGCTGTTTTTT
TRBJ1-1 NA NA TRBV11-2 CASSFRGTNTEAFF TGTGCCAGCAGCTTTCGCGGGACGAACACTGAAGCTTTCTTT
TRBJ2-3 once TRBD1 TRBV10-3 CAISATGASTDTQYF TGTGCCATCAGCGCGACAGGGGCCAGCACAGATACGCAGTATTTT
TRBJ2-7 NA TRBD1 TRBV7-2 CASSSSVGQGTAEQYF TGTGCCAGCAGCTCCAGCGTAGGACAGGGAACTGCCGAGCAGTACTTC
TRBJ2-7 NA TRBD2 TRBV13 CASSLAVGLAASYEQYF TGTGCCAGCAGCTTAGCGGTTGGACTAGCGGCCTCCTACGAGCAGTACTTC
TRBJ1-2 NA TRBD1 TRBV7-9 CASSPPPAGQLRGYTF TGTGCCAGCAGCCCACCACCCGCGGGACAGCTTAGAGGCTACACCTTC
TRBJ1-1 NA TRBD1 TRBV6-2/TRBV6-3 CASSYRNRTGALFEAFF TGTGCCAGCAGTTACCGGAACAGGACAGGAGCCTTATTTGAAGCTTTCTTT
TRBJ1-1 NA NA TRBV10-1 CASKDKNTEAFF TGCGCCAGCAAGGACAAGAACACTGAAGCTTTCTTT
TRBJ2-7 NA NA TRBV18 CASSPRTSSSYEQYF TGTGCCAGCTCACCACGGACATCGAGCTCCTACGAGCAGTACTTC
TRBJ1-5 NA NA TRBV11-2 CASSPEGLLNQPQHF TGTGCCAGCAGCCCTGAGGGCCTTTTGAACCAGCCCCAGCATTTT
TRBJ1-2 NA TRBD1 TRBV7-2 CASSRGQGEFNGYTF TGTGCCAGCAGCAGGGGACAGGGGGAATTTAATGGCTACACCTTC
TRBJ1-5 NA NA TRBV21-1 CASSKGGGRINQPQHF TGTGCCAGCAGCAAAGGGGGGGGGAGAATCAATCAGCCCCAGCATTTT
TRBJ2-7 NA NA TRBV9 CASSGSGSSYEQYF TGTGCCAGCAGCGGATCGGGGAGCTCCTACGAGCAGTACTTC
TRBJ2-2 once NA TRBV6-2/TRBV6-3 CASSSEWRAGELFF TGTGCCAGCAGTTCGGAGTGGCGGGCCGGGGAGCTGTTTTTT
TRBJ2-7 few NA TRBV30 CAWSGSTYEQYF TGTGCCTGGAGTGGTAGCACCTACGAGCAGTACTTC
TRBJ1-1 NA NA TRBV5-1 CASSLIGGTEAFF TGCGCCAGCAGCTTGATCGGGGGGACTGAAGCTTTCTTT
TRBJ1-1 once TRBD1 TRBV18 CASSPGQGSTEAFF TGTGCCAGCTCACCGGGACAGGGGAGCACTGAAGCTTTCTTT
TRBJ1-1 NA TRBD1 TRBV28 CASSLTGGPKVEAFF TGTGCCAGCAGTTTGACAGGGGGCCCTAAGGTTGAAGCTTTCTTT
TRBJ1-2 NA TRBD1 TRBV27 CASSFRGRNYGYTF TGTGCCAGCAGTTTCAGGGGGCGTAACTATGGCTACACCTTC
TRBJ2-1 NA TRBD2 TRBV7-9 CASRPGTTNEQFF TGTGCCAGCAGGCCCGGGACTACCAATGAGCAGTTCTTC
TRBJ1-1 NA NA TRBV19 CASNPGNTEAFF TGTGCCAGTAACCCGGGAAACACTGAAGCTTTCTTT